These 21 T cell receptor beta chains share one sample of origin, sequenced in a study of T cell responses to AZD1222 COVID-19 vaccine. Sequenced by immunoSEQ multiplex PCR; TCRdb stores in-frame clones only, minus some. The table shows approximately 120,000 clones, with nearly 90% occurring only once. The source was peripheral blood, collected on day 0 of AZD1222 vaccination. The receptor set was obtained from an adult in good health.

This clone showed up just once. This chain's CDR3 is CASSFRGGLAKNIQYF. DNA of the CDR3: TGTGCCAGCAGCTTTCGGGGGGGGCTCGCCAAAAACATTCAGTACTTC. The chain uses TRBV7-2 and TRBJ2-4; 8 bases are a match to TRBD2. V lost 3 bases and J lost 1; bases outside the gene matches: 5. Germline V lookup: CDR1 SGHTA, CDR2 FQGNSA. The CDR3 sequence is 16 residues long.

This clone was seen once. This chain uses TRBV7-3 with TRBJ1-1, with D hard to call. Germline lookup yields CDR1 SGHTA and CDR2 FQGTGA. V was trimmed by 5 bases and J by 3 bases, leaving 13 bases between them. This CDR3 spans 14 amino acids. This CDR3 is CASSLKGRDTEAFF. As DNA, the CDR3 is TGTGCCAGCAGCCTGAAAGGAAGGGACACTGAAGCTTTCTTT.

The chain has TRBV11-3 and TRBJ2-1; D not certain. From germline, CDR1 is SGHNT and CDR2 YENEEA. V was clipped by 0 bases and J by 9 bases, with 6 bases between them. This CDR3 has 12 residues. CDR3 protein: CASSLDSPEQFF. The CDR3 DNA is TGTGCCAGCAGCTTAGATTCCCCTGAGCAGTTCTTC.

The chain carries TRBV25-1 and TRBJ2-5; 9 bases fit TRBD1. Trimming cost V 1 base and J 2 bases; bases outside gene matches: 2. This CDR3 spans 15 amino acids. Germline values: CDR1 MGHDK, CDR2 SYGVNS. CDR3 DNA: TGTGCCAGCAGTGAATCAGGGACAGGGCAAGAGACCCAGTACTTC. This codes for CASSESGTGQETQYF.

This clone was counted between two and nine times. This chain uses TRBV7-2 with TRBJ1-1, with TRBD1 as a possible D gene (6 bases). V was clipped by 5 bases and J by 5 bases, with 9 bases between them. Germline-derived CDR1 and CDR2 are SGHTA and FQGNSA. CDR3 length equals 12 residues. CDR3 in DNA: TGTGCCAGCAGCCGCACAGGGACTGAAGCTTTCTTT. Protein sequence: CASSRTGTEAFF.

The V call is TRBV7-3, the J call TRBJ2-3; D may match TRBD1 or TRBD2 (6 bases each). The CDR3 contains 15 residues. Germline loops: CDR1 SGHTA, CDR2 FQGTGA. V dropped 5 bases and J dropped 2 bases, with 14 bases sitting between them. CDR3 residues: CASSRGGSHTDTQYF. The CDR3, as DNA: TGTGCCAGCAGCCGAGGGGGGTCACACACAGATACGCAGTATTTT.

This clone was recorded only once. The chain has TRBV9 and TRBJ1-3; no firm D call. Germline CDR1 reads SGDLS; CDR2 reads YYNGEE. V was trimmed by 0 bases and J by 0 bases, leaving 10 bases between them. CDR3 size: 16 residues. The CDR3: CASSVGDVNSGNTIYF. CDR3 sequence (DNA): TGTGCCAGCAGCGTAGGAGACGTCAACTCTGGAAACACCATATATTTT.

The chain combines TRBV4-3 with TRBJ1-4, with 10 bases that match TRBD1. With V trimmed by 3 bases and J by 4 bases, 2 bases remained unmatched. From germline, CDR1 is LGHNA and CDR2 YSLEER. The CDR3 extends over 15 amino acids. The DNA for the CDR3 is TGCGCCAGCAGCCAGGGACAGGGGATTAATGAAAAACTGTTTTTT. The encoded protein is CASSQGQGINEKLFF.

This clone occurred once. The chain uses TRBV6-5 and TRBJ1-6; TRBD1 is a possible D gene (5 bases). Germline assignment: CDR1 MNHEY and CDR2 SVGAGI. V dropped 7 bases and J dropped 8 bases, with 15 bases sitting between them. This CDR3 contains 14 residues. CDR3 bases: TGTGCCAGCACCTCCGACAGCCAAGATTCACCCCTCCACTTT. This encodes CASTSDSQDSPLHF.

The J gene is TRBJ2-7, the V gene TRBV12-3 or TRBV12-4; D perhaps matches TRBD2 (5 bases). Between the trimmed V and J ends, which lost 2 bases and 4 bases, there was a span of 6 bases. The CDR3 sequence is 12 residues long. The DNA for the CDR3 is TGTGCCAGCAGTTTAAGCGGTTACGAGCAGTACTTC. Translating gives CASSLSGYEQYF.

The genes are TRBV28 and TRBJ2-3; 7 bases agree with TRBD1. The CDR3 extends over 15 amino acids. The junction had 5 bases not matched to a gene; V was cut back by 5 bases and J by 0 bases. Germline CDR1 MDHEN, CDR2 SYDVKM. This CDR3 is CASSQTGPSTDTQYF. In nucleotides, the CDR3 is TGTGCCAGCAGTCAGACAGGGCCTAGCACAGATACGCAGTATTTT.

The CDR3 coding sequence is TGTGCCAGCAACAGGAAGGGGGGCGGCTACACCTTC. Residues: CASNRKGGGYTF. The chain links TRBV12-3 or TRBV12-4 to TRBJ1-2; weak D call: TRBD1 (6 bases). The CDR3 runs 12 residues. V shed 7 bases and J shed 8 bases, with 14 bases lying between them.

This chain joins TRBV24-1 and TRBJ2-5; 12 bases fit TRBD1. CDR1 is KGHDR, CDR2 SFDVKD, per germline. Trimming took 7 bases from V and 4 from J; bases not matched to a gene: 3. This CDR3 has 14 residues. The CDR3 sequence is CATRGQGASETQYF. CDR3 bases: TGTGCCACCAGGGGACAGGGGGCCTCAGAGACCCAGTACTTC.

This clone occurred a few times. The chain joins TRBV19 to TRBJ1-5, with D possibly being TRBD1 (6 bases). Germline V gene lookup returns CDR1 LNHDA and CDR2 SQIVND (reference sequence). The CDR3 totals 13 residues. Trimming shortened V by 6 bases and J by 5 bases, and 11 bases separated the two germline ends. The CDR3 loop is CASRQGRYQPQHF. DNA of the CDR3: TGTGCCAGTAGACAGGGAAGGTATCAGCCCCAGCATTTT.

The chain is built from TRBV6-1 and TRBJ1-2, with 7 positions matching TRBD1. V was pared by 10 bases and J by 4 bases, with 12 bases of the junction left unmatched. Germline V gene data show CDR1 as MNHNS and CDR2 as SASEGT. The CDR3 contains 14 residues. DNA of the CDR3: TGTGCCACCCAGCGACAGGGCTTGTCCTATGGCTACACCTTC. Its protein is CATQRQGLSYGYTF.

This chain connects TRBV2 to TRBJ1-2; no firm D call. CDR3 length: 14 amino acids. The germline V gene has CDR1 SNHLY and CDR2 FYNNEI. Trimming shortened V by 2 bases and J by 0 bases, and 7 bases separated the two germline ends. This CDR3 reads CASSETGTNYGYTF. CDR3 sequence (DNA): TGTGCCAGCAGTGAAACGGGGACTAACTATGGCTACACCTTC. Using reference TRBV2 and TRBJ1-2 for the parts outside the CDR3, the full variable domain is EPEVTQTPSHQVTQMGQEVILRCVPISNHLYFYWYRQILGQKVEFLVSFYNNEISEKSEIFDDQFSVERPDGSNFTLKIRSTKLEDSAMYFCASSETGTNYGYTFGSGTRLTVV.

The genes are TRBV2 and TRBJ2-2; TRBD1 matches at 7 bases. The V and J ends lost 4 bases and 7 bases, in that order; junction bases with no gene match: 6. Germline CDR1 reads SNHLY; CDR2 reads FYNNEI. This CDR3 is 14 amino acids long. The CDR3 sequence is CASSVETGVGELFF. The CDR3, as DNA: TGTGCCAGCAGTGTGGAAACAGGGGTCGGGGAGCTGTTTTTT.

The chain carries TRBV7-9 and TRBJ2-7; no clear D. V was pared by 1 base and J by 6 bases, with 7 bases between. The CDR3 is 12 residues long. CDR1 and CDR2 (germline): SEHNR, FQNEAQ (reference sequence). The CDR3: CASSLVEAEQYV. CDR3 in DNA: TGTGCCAGCAGCTTAGTGGAAGCCGAGCAGTACGTC.

The CDR3 coding sequence is TGTGCCAGCAGCCAGACTAGCGGGACCCCAGAGACCCAGTACTTC. It is translated as CASSQTSGTPETQYF. This rearrangement joins TRBV7-3 to TRBJ2-5, with 11 bases lining up with TRBD2. Trimming cost V 5 bases and J 4 bases; bases outside gene matches: 6. The CDR3 runs to 15 residues. CDR1 and CDR2 (germline): SGHTA, FQGTGA.

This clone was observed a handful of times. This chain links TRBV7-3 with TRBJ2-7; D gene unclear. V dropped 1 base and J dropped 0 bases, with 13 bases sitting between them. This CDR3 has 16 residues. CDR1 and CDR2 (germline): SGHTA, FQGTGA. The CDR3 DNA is TGTGCCAGCAGCTTAAAACGGATGCTCACCTCCTACGAGCAGTACTTC. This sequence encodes CASSLKRMLTSYEQYF.

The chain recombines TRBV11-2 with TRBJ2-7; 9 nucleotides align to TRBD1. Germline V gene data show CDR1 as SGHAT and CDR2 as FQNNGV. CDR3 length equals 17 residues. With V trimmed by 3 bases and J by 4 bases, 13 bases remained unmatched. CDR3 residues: CASSFLFTGTGSYEQYF. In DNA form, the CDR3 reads TGTGCCAGCAGCTTCCTTTTTACCGGGACAGGGAGTTACGAGCAGTACTTC.